This TCR beta chain was retrieved from a study of CD8 T cells in Susac syndrome (dated by TCRdb to about 2019). A note on the overall study: Whether CD8+ T cell activation and differentiation in Susac syndrome was antigen driven was tested using repertoire sequencing.

High-throughput TCR beta sequencing profiled peripheral blood CD8+ and CD4+ T cells from healthy donors, Susac syndrome patients and multiple sclerosis patients. The multiple sclerosis controls were treatment-naive patients who had stable or active relapsing-remitting disease and met the revised McDonald criteria. Bulk CD8+ and CD4+ T cells were purified by magnetic negative isolation, whereas CD8+ TEMRA cells were enriched by FACS. Blood was collected in EDTA tubes and processed within 24 hours, with PBMCs isolated through density gradient centrifugation. PBMCs intended for TCR sequencing were cryopreserved in liquid nitrogen and were subsequently thawed in a 37 degrees C water bath. The sorted or isolated CD4+, CD8+ and CD8+ TEMRA cells had a purity of 90% or higher. The paper as a whole reports these results and caveats: The TCR sequencing and HLA analysis was acknowledged to have included a relatively small number of individuals.

RNA was extracted using the RNeasy kit, and about 0.45 to 1 microgram was reverse transcribed with random hexamers. The immunoSEQ multiplex PCR assay, covering 54 Vbeta and 13 Jbeta segments, was used to amplify TCR beta CDR3 regions. PCR amplification bias was corrected by using a synthetic template baseline for primer optimization and computational correction. In the original analysis: Only productive sequences were kept, with reads annotated to V, D and J genes according to IMGT and analyzed in immunoSEQ Analyzer. Clonality was computed as one minus Shannon entropy normalized by log2 of the number of productive unique sequences. For each patient and control, public and private clones were evaluated among the 100 most prevalent clones. Susac-specific clones were defined as absent from healthy and MS cohorts, around 1,000 published viral clones and other ImmuneACCESS disease sequences. The raw public data were reprocessed by TCRdb itself: fastp quality trimming at Q25, MiXCR clonotype calling, in-frame beta chains only. CDR3 protein sequences are deduplicated, and each keeps its most common genes and DNA. The V and J calls follow TCRdb's processing rather than the paper's. This sample has 150,000 to 200,000 distinct CDR3 sequences in its table, and roughly 95% of those were observed once. The top ten hold 0.093% of the sample.

Remarks on this clonotype: No antigen is known for it. There are no base qualities to consult, and no much larger clone falls within one base.

The specimen was CD4+ T cells from PBMCs. The receptor's source is a human donor with multiple sclerosis.

The DNA sequence reads TGCAGTGCTAGGGGGCAGGGCTACGAGCAGTACTTC. Its coded protein is CSARGQGYEQYF. Rearrangement joined TRBV20-1 to TRBJ2-7; a tentative D call is TRBD1 (5 bases match). V lost 3 bases and J lost 3 bases; the stretch between them is 9 bases long. Taken from cysteine to phenylalanine, the CDR3 has 12 residues. The sequence is cut down to CDR3 DNA, 36 bases in frame from base 1. CDR1 is given as DFQATT and CDR2 as SNEGSKA, both from the germline V gene (reference sequence).